The 17 T cell receptor beta chains listed next were all sequenced from one sample in a study of blood T cell repertoires in COVID-19. The data were produced by immunoSEQ multiplex PCR, yet TCRdb's version contains in-frame clones alone and is incomplete. The repertoire consists of a few hundred thousand clones, with roughly 83% occurring once and the leading ten covering roughly an eighth. The sequenced sample consisted of peripheral blood. The origin of the receptors is a man of 80 years or more with acute or convalescent COVID-19.

This clone was counted a single time. The chain couples TRBV19 to TRBJ1-2; 9 nucleotides match TRBD1. The CDR3 runs to 15 residues. V lost 5 bases to trimming and J lost 4 bases; unmatched junction nucleotides: 8. CDR1 and CDR2 from the germline V gene are LNHDA and SQIVND (reference sequence). The CDR3 DNA sequence: TGTGCCAGTAGTGCCACAGGGGGCGTCGGCTATGGCTACACCTTC. The encoded protein is CASSATGGVGYGYTF.

In this sample, this clone turned up once. The chain recombines TRBV7-3 with TRBJ1-1; 9 bases agree with TRBD1. Germline loops: CDR1 SGHTA, CDR2 FQGTGA. The CDR3 loop spans 13 amino acids. The J segment lost 6 bases and the V segment lost 6 bases, leaving 5 bases of the junction unmatched. The CDR3 loop is CASSRDREAEAFF. The DNA for the CDR3 is TGTGCCAGCAGTCGGGACAGGGAGGCTGAAGCTTTCTTT.

This chain connects TRBV12-5 to TRBJ2-1; 14 bases line up with TRBD2. CDR3 length: 15 amino acids. The germline gives CDR1 LGHNT, CDR2 FRNRAP. Unmatched junction bases numbered 3, after V lost 4 bases and J lost 7 bases. The CDR3 spells CASGSGLAGENEQFF. The CDR3, as DNA: TGTGCTAGTGGTTCGGGACTAGCGGGAGAAAATGAGCAGTTCTTC.

The rearrangement uses TRBV7-6 and TRBJ1-4; D gene unclear. Germline-derived CDR1 and CDR2 are SGHVS and FNYEAQ. This CDR3 has 14 residues. Trimming stripped 3 bases from V and 4 bases from J, with 9 bases between. The CDR3 DNA reads TGTGCCAGCAGCTTTTCGGGGATTAATGAAAAACTGTTTTTT. Residues: CASSFSGINEKLFF.

The rearrangement joins TRBV5-4 to TRBJ2-1; perhaps TRBD1 as D (5 bases). This CDR3 region has 15 residues. Germline assignment: CDR1 SGHNT and CDR2 YYREEE (reference sequence). V lost 2 bases and J 6 bases, leaving 15 bases between the germline ends. This CDR3 reads CASSFRVGDRNEQFF. The CDR3 coding sequence is TGTGCCAGCAGCTTCAGGGTTGGAGACCGCAATGAGCAGTTCTTC. Drawing the rest from reference TRBV5-4 and TRBJ2-1, the complete variable domain is ETGVTQSPTHLIKTRGQQVTLRCSSQSGHNTVSWYQQALGQGPQFIFQYYREEENGRGNFPPRFSGLQFPNYSSELNVNALELDDSALYLCASSFRVGDRNEQFFGPGTRLTVL.

The V and J genes are TRBV2 and TRBJ2-1, with D possibly being TRBD2 (6 bases). Germline loops: CDR1 SNHLY, CDR2 FYNNEI. The CDR3 has 15 amino acids. V was shortened by 6 bases and J by 5 bases, with 17 bases between the two germline ends. This CDR3 reads CASSGGRGFNNEQFF. The CDR3 DNA sequence: TGTGCCAGCAGCGGTGGGCGGGGCTTTAACAATGAGCAGTTCTTC.

The genes are TRBV11-3 and TRBJ2-1; perhaps TRBD2 as D (5 bases). CDR3 size: 15 residues. CDR1 and CDR2 from the germline V gene are SGHNT and YENEEA. Trimming took off 1 base at V and 1 base at J, with 8 bases between the two ends. The chain's CDR3 is CASSLGRRSYNEQFF. The DNA for the CDR3 is TGTGCCAGCAGCTTAGGAAGGAGGTCCTACAATGAGCAGTTCTTC.

V usage is TRBV20-1 and J usage is TRBJ2-3; possibly TRBD1 for D (5 bases). Germline assignment: CDR1 DFQATT and CDR2 SNEGSKA (reference sequence). The V end lost 3 bases, the J end lost 3 bases, and 13 bases lay between the germline ends. The CDR3 contains 14 residues. Here the CDR3 reads CSASGQGVTDTQYF. The CDR3 coding sequence is TGCAGTGCTAGTGGGCAGGGTGTGACAGATACGCAGTATTTT.

The DNA of the CDR3 is TGTGCCACCAGCAGAGATTGGACGGGACAGGGAAATGAAAAACTGTTTTTT. Its protein product is CATSRDWTGQGNEKLFF. The V gene is TRBV15, the J gene TRBJ1-4, with 9 bases identical to TRBD1. Germline CDR1 is LNHNV and CDR2 is YYDKDF (reference sequence). The CDR3 has 17 amino acids. The V segment lost 0 bases and the J segment 5 bases; nucleotides outside the gene matches: 7.

The chain uses TRBV6-5 and TRBJ1-1; 9 bases are a match to TRBD1. The CDR3 runs 14 residues. Germline trimming cut 11 bases from V and 2 bases from J; bases unmatched to any gene: 9. Germline CDR1 is MNHEY and CDR2 is SVGAGI. CDR3 bases: TGTGCCGTATCGGGACAGGGTTTTAACACTGAAGCTTTCTTT. Its translation: CAVSGQGFNTEAFF.

Written as DNA, the CDR3 is TGTGCCAGCAGTTCGACAATGAACACTGAAGCTTTCTTT. Amino acid sequence: CASSSTMNTEAFF. V is TRBV6-5 and J is TRBJ1-1; D is uncertain. The germline V and J ends were trimmed by 4 bases and 0 bases, with 6 bases remaining between them. The CDR3 covers 13 residues. CDR1 and CDR2 (germline): MNHEY, SVGAGI.

The rearrangement links TRBV4-2 to TRBJ2-3, with 15 bases aligning to TRBD2. The CDR3 spans 16 residues. The junction had 2 bases not matched to a gene; V was cut back by 4 bases and J by 3 bases. Germline values: CDR1 LGHNA, CDR2 YNFKEQ. DNA of the CDR3: TGTGCCAGCAGCCTTGGACTAGCGGGGGGGACAGATACGCAGTATTTT. It encodes CASSLGLAGGTDTQYF.

J is TRBJ1-4 and V is TRBV21-1. TRBV21-1 is a listed pseudogene. The CDR3 covers 19 residues. The CDR3 sequence: CASSKVEGILASTNEKLFF. CDR3 nucleotides: TGTGCCAGCAGCAAAGTGGAGGGGATCTTGGCTTCAACTAATGAAAAACTGTTTTTT.

V usage is TRBV10-3 and J usage is TRBJ2-1, with D possibly TRBD2 on 6 matching bases. Germline CDR1 is ENHRY and CDR2 is SYGVKD. The CDR3 has 13 residues. Trimming removed 6 bases from V and 6 bases from J, with 12 bases in between. CDR3 sequence reads: CAIRVPAGNEQFF. The CDR3 nucleotides are TGTGCCATCAGGGTCCCAGCGGGCAATGAGCAGTTCTTC.

The rearrangement links TRBV7-3 to TRBJ1-6; D possibly corresponds to TRBD1 (5 bases). The CDR3 spans 15 residues. CDR1 and CDR2 from the germline V gene are SGHTA and FQGTGA. Trimming stripped 2 bases from V and 7 bases from J, with 12 bases between. CDR3 in DNA: TGTGCCAGCAGCTTAGGGGGGGGATACAATTCACCCCTCCACTTT. Translated: CASSLGGGYNSPLHF.

There are a few counts of this clone. The J gene is TRBJ1-1, the V gene TRBV5-4; D is undetermined. Germline CDR1 and CDR2: SGHNT and YYREEE (reference sequence). This CDR3 comprises 15 residues. V was shortened by 3 bases and J by 1 base, with 13 bases between the two germline ends. CDR3 coding DNA: TGTGCCAGCAGCTCGGGATCGCAAGGGAACACTGAAGCTTTCTTT. Its protein product is CASSSGSQGNTEAFF.

As to this clone: Additional DNA sequences in this sample encode the identical CDR3. The chain couples TRBV6-5 to TRBJ1-1; no firm D call. The CDR3 runs 14 residues. The germline V gene encodes CDR1 MNHEY and CDR2 SVGAGI. The V end lost 0 bases, the J end lost 2 bases, and 7 bases lay between the germline ends. Here the CDR3 reads CASSYSSANTEAFF. DNA of the CDR3: TGTGCCAGCAGTTACTCGAGCGCTAACACTGAAGCTTTCTTT.